Listed below are T cell receptor beta chains from one sample, sequenced in a study of blood T cells in healthy people across ages. TCRdb re-analysed the 5' RACE reads in MiXCR, keeping a single row per CDR3 protein. The table shows about 840,000 distinct CDR3 sequences, with about 28% occurring only once. The sample was also linked to a second study, of T cells of mothers and their children.

Input material: blood. These receptors all come from a woman between 40 and 55 years old in good health. Each CDR3 is given with its conserved first and last residue. The D gene is left open where the match is weak. Clone size, where shown, is once, few, many, or a class for clones that have expanded.

TRBD2,TRBJ2-7,many,TRBV7-2,CASSPYATGTRREQYF,TGTGCCAGCAGCCCCTACGCAACCGGGACTAGGCGGGAGCAGTACTTC
TRBD1,TRBJ2-3,few,TRBV7-3,CASSRTGVVADTQYF,TGTGCCAGCAGCCGGACAGGGGTAGTCGCAGATACGCAGTATTTT
TRBD1,TRBJ2-3,many,TRBV7-3,CASSLTGGTDTQYF,TGTGCCAGCAGTTTGACAGGGGGCACAGATACGCAGTATTTT
TRBD2,TRBJ2-5,.,TRBV7-2,CASSWKRTSGRLRETQDF,TGTGCCAGCAGCTGGAAACGGACTAGCGGGAGGCTTCGAGAGACCCAGGACTTC
.,TRBJ1-1,.,TRBV7-3,CASSSYLVNTEAFF,TGTGCCAGCAGCTCCTACTTAGTGAACACTGAAGCTTTCTTT
.,TRBJ1-4,many,TRBV12-3/TRBV12-4,CASSLGGSPNEKLFF,TGTGCCAGCAGTTTAGGAGGGAGTCCCAATGAAAAACTGTTTTTT
TRBD2,TRBJ2-7,.,TRBV20-1,CSARELAGLYEQYF,TGCAGTGCCAGAGAACTAGCGGGATTGTACGAGCAGTACTTC
.,TRBJ2-1,many,TRBV20-1,CSASRSAVYNEQFF,TGCAGTGCTAGTAGGAGTGCGGTCTACAATGAGCAGTTCTTC
TRBD2,TRBJ2-3,.,TRBV7-6,CASRRTSGGVDTQYF,TGTGCCAGCAGACGGACTAGCGGGGGGGTAGATACGCAGTATTTT
.,TRBJ1-2,.,TRBV12-3/TRBV12-4,CASSFQMGGGSNYGYTF,TGTGCCAGCAGTTTTCAGATGGGAGGGGGTAGTAACTATGGCTACACCTTC
.,TRBJ1-2,.,TRBV5-6,CASSLGPENYGYTF,TGTGCCAGCAGCTTGGGTCCCGAAAACTATGGCTACACCTTC
TRBD2,TRBJ2-7,.,TRBV4-1,CASSQPIRLAETYEQYF,TGCGCCAGCAGCCAACCGATAAGACTAGCGGAGACCTACGAGCAGTACTTC
.,TRBJ1-5,.,TRBV28,CASSPALWQPQHF,TGTGCCAGCAGCCCCGCCCTGTGGCAGCCCCAGCATTTT
.,TRBJ1-4,once,TRBV4-3,CASSRETQGGEKLFF,TGCGCCAGCAGCCGGGAAACCCAGGGTGGTGAAAAACTGTTTTTT
.,TRBJ2-3,.,TRBV20-1,CRAFTGTDTQYF,TGCAGGGCTTTTACGGGGACAGATACGCAGTATTTT
.,TRBJ1-3,few,TRBV29-1,CSVALENTIYF,TGCAGCGTTGCCCTCGAAAACACCATATATTTT
.,TRBJ2-2,few,TRBV29-1,CSARPPGAESGELFF,TGCAGCGCCCGCCCTCCGGGGGCTGAATCCGGGGAGCTGTTTTTT
.,TRBJ2-2,.,TRBV29-1,CSVGTMNTGELFF,TGCAGCGTTGGGACAATGAACACCGGGGAGCTGTTTTTT
TRBD2,TRBJ2-1,few,TRBV5-1,CASSLGLGPGIDNEQFF,TGCGCCAGCAGCCTGGGACTAGGACCTGGTATTGACAATGAGCAGTTCTTC
.,TRBJ2-3,.,TRBV5-1,CASSSDSPDTQYF,TGCGCCAGCAGCTCGGACAGTCCCGATACGCAGTATTTT
TRBD1,TRBJ1-1,.,TRBV12-3/TRBV12-4,CASSPVGQVLEAFF,TGTGCCAGCAGCCCTGTGGGACAGGTGCTTGAAGCTTTCTTT
.,TRBJ2-5,.,TRBV3-1,CASSQVLKTQYF,TGTGCCAGCAGCCAAGTATTGAAGACCCAGTACTTC
TRBD1,TRBJ2-7,.,TRBV5-1,CAGSPRPPGQGGHYEQYF,TGCGCCGGCAGCCCGAGGCCACCGGGACAGGGGGGACACTACGAGCAGTACTTC
.,TRBJ1-2,many,TRBV6-5,CASSPTINYGYTF,TGTGCCAGCAGTCCCACAATTAACTATGGCTACACCTTC
.,TRBJ1-2,many,TRBV20-1,CSAGKEYGYTF,TGCAGTGCAGGGAAGGAGTATGGCTACACCTTC
.,TRBJ2-3,many,TRBV28,CASSLRGGDTQYF,TGTGCCAGCAGTTTAAGGGGGGGAGATACGCAGTATTTT
TRBD2,TRBJ2-3,once,TRBV28,CASSPWSGGTDTQYF,TGTGCCAGCTCCCCGTGGAGCGGGGGGACAGATACGCAGTATTTT
.,TRBJ2-7,.,TRBV5-1,CAGSGARDNYYNEQYF,TGCGCCGGCAGCGGAGCGAGGGACAACTACTACAATGAGCAGTACTTC
TRBD2,TRBJ2-3,few,TRBV5-1,CASSLAGTSGGGDTQYF,TGCGCCAGCAGCTTGGCCGGGACCAGCGGGGGCGGAGATACGCAGTATTTT
TRBD1,TRBJ1-1,.,TRBV20-1,CSARGTDRDTEAFF,TGCAGTGCTAGAGGTACGGACAGGGACACTGAAGCTTTCTTT
TRBD2,TRBJ2-2,.,TRBV19,CASRTSGGTGELFF,TGTGCCAGTAGGACTAGCGGGGGGACCGGGGAGCTGTTTTTT
.,TRBJ2-7,few,TRBV3-1,CASSQGTGRNEQYF,TGTGCCAGCAGCCAAGGGACGGGTAGGAACGAGCAGTACTTC
TRBD1,TRBJ1-1,many,TRBV20-1,CSASREGALNTEAFF,TGCAGTGCTAGTCGGGAGGGGGCCCTGAACACTGAAGCTTTCTTT
TRBD1,TRBJ1-2,many,TRBV5-1,CASSLGTETYGYTF,TGCGCCAGCAGCCTCGGGACAGAGACCTATGGCTACACCTTC
TRBD1,TRBJ2-3,.,TRBV20-1,CSARRSLGTGGEDTQYF,TGCAGTGCTAGACGCTCCCTTGGGACAGGGGGCGAAGATACGCAGTATTTT
.,TRBJ2-3,few,TRBV6-2/TRBV6-3,CASSLVGGTSDTQYF,TGTGCCAGCAGCCTTGTGGGGGGTACCTCAGATACGCAGTATTTT
.,TRBJ2-1,.,TRBV7-2,CAGGWTSYNEQFF,TGTGCCGGCGGGTGGACCTCCTACAATGAGCAGTTCTTC
TRBD1,TRBJ2-7,.,TRBV5-1,CASSGGQRVYEQYF,TGCGCCAGCAGCGGGGGACAGAGGGTCTACGAGCAGTACTTC
.,TRBJ1-5,.,TRBV3-1,CASSQDKGLKSNQPQHF,TGTGCCAGCAGCCAAGATAAAGGGCTCAAATCAAATCAGCCCCAGCATTTT
.,TRBJ1-2,.,TRBV7-2,CASSLVIYGYTF,TGTGCCAGCAGCTTAGTTATCTATGGCTACACCTTC
.,TRBJ1-5,few,TRBV20-1,CSVGDKLGGNQPQHF,TGCAGTGTGGGGGATAAGTTAGGGGGCAATCAGCCCCAGCATTTT
.,TRBJ1-5,few,TRBV20-1,CSAPDSAYSNQPQHF,TGCAGTGCTCCAGACAGCGCTTATAGCAATCAGCCCCAGCATTTT
.,TRBJ2-5,many,TRBV6-2/TRBV6-3,CASSTLSLETQYF,TGTGCCAGCAGTACGCTCTCCTTAGAGACCCAGTACTTC
TRBD2,TRBJ2-1,many,TRBV29-1,CSADLMTSGGLEQFF,TGCAGCGCTGATCTCATGACTAGCGGGGGTCTTGAGCAGTTCTTC
.,TRBJ1-5,.,TRBV10-3,CAMSRDSNQPQHF,TGTGCCATGTCGAGAGATAGCAATCAGCCCCAGCATTTT
.,TRBJ2-5,many,TRBV7-2,CASSPFDSQETQYF,TGTGCCAGCAGCCCCTTTGACAGTCAAGAGACCCAGTACTTC
.,TRBJ1-6,many,TRBV20-1,CSASQGFYNSPLHF,TGCAGTGCTAGCCAGGGGTTCTATAATTCACCCCTCCACTTT